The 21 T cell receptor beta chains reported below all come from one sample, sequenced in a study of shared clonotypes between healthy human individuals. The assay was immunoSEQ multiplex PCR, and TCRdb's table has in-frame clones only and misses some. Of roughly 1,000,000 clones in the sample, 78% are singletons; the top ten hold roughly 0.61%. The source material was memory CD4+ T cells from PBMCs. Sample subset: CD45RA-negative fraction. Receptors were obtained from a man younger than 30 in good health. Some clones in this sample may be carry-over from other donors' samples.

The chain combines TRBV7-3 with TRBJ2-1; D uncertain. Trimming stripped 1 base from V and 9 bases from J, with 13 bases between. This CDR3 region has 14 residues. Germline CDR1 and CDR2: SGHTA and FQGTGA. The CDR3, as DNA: TGTGCCAGCAGCTTAATGGTCCGGTGGACTGAGCAGTTCTTC. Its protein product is CASSLMVRWTEQFF.

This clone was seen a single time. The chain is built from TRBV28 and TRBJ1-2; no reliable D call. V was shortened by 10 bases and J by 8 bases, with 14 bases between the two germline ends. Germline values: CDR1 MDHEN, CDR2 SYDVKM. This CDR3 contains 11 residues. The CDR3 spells CATLSNFGYTF. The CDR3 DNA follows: TGTGCCACCCTCTCGAATTTCGGCTACACCTTC.

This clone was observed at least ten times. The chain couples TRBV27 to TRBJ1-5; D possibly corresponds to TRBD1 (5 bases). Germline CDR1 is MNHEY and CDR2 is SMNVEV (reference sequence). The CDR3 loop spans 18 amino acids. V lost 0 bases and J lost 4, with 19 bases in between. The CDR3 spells CASSLSRGRGARNQPQHF. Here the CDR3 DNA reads TGTGCCAGCAGTTTATCCAGAGGCCGCGGGGCAAGGAATCAGCCCCAGCATTTT.

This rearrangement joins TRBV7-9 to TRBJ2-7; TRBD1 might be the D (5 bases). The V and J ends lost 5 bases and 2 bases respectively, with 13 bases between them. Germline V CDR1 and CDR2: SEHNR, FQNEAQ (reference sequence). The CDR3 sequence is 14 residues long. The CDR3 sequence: CASSPKGQAYEQYF. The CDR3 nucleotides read TGTGCCAGCAGCCCCAAGGGGCAGGCCTACGAGCAGTACTTC.

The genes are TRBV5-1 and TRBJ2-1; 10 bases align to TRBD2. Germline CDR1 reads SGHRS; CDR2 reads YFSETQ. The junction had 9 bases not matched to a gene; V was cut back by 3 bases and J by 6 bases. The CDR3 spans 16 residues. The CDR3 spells CASSSLSGRYGNEQFF. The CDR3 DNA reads TGCGCCAGCAGCTCGCTTAGCGGGAGGTACGGCAATGAGCAGTTCTTC. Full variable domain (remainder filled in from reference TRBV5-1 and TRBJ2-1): KAGVTQTPRYLIKTRGQQVTLSCSPISGHRSVSWYQQTPGQGLQFLFEYFSETQRNKGNFPGRFSGRQFSNSRSEMNVSTLELGDSALYLCASSSLSGRYGNEQFFGPGTRLTVL.

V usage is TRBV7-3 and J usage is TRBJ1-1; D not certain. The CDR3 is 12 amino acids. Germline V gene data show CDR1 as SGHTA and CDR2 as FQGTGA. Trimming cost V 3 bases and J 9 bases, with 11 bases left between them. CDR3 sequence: CASSFAGGKAFF. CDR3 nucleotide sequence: TGTGCCAGCAGCTTTGCGGGCGGTAAAGCTTTCTTT.

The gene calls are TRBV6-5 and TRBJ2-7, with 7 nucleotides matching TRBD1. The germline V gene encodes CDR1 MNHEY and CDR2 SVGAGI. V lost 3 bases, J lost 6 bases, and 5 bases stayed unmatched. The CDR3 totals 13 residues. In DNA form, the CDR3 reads TGTGCCAGCAGTTATCGACAGGGCAGCGAGCAGTACTTC. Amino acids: CASSYRQGSEQYF.

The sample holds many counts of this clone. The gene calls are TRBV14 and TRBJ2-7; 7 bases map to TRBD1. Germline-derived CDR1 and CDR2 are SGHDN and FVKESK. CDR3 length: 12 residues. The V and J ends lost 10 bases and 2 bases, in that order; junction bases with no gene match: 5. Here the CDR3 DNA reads TGTGCCACGGGACAGTACACCTACGAGCAGTACTTC. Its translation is CATGQYTYEQYF.

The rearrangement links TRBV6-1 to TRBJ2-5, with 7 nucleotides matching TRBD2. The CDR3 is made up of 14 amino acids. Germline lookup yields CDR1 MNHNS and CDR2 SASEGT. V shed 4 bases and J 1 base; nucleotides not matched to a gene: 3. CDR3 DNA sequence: TGTGCCAGCAGTGGGGGAGGGAGCCAAGAGACCCAGTACTTC. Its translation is CASSGGGSQETQYF.

CDR3 amino acids: CASSLRATSTDTQYF. In DNA form, the CDR3 reads TGTGCCAGCAGCTTAAGGGCTACTAGCACAGATACGCAGTATTTT. The V gene is TRBV5-4, the J gene TRBJ2-3, with D unresolved. The CDR3 runs 15 residues. Germline CDR1 is SGHNT and CDR2 is YYREEE (reference sequence). The V gene lost 2 bases and the J gene lost 0 bases, with 10 bases spanning the gap. Full variable domain (missing parts from reference TRBV5-4 and TRBJ2-3): ETGVTQSPTHLIKTRGQQVTLRCSSQSGHNTVSWYQQALGQGPQFIFQYYREEENGRGNFPPRFSGLQFPNYSSELNVNALELDDSALYLCASSLRATSTDTQYFGPGTRLTVL.

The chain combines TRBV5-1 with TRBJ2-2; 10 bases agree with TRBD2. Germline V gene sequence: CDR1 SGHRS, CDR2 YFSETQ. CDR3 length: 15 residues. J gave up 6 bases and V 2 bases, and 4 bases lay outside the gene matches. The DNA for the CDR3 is TGCGCCAGCAGCTTCCTAGCGGGAGTCTCCGGGGAGCTGTTTTTT. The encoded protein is CASSFLAGVSGELFF.

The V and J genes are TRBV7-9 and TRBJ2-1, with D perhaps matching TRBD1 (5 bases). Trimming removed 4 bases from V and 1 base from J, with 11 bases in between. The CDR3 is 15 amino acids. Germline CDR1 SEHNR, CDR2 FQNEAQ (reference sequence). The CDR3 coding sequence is TGTGCCAGCAGCTCGAGCAGGGTGTCCTACAATGAGCAGTTCTTC. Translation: CASSSSRVSYNEQFF.

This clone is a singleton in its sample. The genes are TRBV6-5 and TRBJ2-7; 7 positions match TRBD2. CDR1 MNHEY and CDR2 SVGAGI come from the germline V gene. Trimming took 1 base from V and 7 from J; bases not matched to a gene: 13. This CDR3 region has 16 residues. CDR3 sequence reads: CASSYWGGGRANEQYF. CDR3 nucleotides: TGTGCCAGCAGTTACTGGGGTGGAGGGAGGGCCAATGAGCAGTACTTC.

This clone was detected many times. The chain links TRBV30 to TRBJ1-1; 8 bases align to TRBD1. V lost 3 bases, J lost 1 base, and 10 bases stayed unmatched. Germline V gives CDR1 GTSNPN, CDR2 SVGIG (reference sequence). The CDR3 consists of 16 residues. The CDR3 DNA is TGTGCCTGGAGGCGATCGGACAGGGAGTCGAACACTGAAGCTTTCTTT. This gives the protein CAWRRSDRESNTEAFF.

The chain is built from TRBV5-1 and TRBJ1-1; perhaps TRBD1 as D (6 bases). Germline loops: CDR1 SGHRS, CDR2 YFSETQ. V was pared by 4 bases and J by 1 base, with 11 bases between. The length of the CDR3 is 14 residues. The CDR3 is CASSTRTANTEAFF. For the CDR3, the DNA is TGCGCCAGCAGCACAAGGACAGCGAACACTGAAGCTTTCTTT. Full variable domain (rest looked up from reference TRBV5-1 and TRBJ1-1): KAGVTQTPRYLIKTRGQQVTLSCSPISGHRSVSWYQQTPGQGLQFLFEYFSETQRNKGNFPGRFSGRQFSNSRSEMNVSTLELGDSALYLCASSTRTANTEAFFGQGTRLTVV.

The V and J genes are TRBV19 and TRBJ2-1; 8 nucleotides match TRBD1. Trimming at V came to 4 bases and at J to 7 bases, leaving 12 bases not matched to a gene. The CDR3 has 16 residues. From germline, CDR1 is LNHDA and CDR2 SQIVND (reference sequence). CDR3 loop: CASSTKGTTGVNEQFF. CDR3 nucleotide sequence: TGTGCCAGTAGTACCAAAGGAACGACAGGGGTTAATGAGCAGTTCTTC.

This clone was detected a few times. The CDR3 coding sequence is TGCGCCAGCAGCATGACTAGCGGGGCGAACACCGGGGAGCTGTTTTTT. The encoded protein is CASSMTSGANTGELFF. V is TRBV5-1 and J is TRBJ2-2; 11 bases fit TRBD2. The CDR3 extends over 16 amino acids. After removal of 4 bases from V and 0 bases from J, the junction contained 2 bases not matched to a gene. CDR1 is SGHRS and CDR2 is YFSETQ in the germline V gene.

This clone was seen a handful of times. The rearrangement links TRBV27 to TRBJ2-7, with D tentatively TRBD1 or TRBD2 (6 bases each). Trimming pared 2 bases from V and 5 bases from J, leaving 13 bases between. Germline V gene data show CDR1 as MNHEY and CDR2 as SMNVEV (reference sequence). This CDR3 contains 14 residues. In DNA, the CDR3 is TGTGCCAGCAGTTTAAGACCGGGGGCCGACGAGCAGTACTTC. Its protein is CASSLRPGADEQYF.

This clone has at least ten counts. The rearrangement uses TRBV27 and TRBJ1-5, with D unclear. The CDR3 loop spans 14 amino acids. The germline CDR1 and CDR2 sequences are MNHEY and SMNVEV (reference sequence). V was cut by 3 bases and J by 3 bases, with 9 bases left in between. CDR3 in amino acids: CASSFEGFNQPQHF. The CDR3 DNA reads TGTGCCAGCAGTTTTGAGGGTTTCAATCAGCCCCAGCATTTT.

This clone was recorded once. The CDR3 reads CASSSPLGGVGGNTIYF. CDR3 DNA sequence: TGTGCCAGCAGTTCTCCGCTCGGGGGGGTAGGAGGAAACACCATATATTTT. The genes are TRBV28 and TRBJ1-3, with TRBD1 as a possible D gene (5 bases). V lost 4 bases and J lost 4, with 20 bases in between. The CDR3 runs to 17 residues. Germline V gives CDR1 MDHEN, CDR2 SYDVKM.

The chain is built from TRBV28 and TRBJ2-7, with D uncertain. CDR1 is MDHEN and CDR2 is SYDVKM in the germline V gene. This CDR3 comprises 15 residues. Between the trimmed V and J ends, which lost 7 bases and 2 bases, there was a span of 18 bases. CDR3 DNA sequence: TGTGCCAGCATTGCCCCCGGGCAAAAGCCCTACGAGCAGTACTTC. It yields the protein CASIAPGQKPYEQYF.